Listed here are 3 T cell receptor beta chains from one sample, sequenced in a study of T cells in Graves' hyperthyroidism and ophthalmopathy. Template material for amplifying TCR beta CDR3 regions consisted of RNA transcripts. First-round RT-PCR with HTBI primers amplified the TCR CDR3 region. TCRdb used MiXCR to reprocess the multiplex PCR reads, holding one entry per CDR3 protein. The sample consists of 640,000 or so distinct CDR3 sequences, about 15% of them appearing once. The source material was blood. These receptors originate from a woman aged 35 to 49 with Graves' ophthalmopathy.

This clonotype was found a few times. The V gene is TRBV4-1, the J gene TRBJ1-2; D might be TRBD1 (5 bases). Germline loops: CDR1 MGHRA, CDR2 YSYEKL. The ends were cut back, 3 bases at V and 0 bases at J, with 23 bases in the middle. The CDR3 is 19 residues long. In nucleotides, the CDR3 is TGCGCCAGCAGCCAGACAGCAGCCGGGACCGTAAGCACTAACTATGGCTACACCTTC. Translated: CASSQTAAGTVSTNYGYTF.

The chain links TRBV5-1 to TRBJ1-2, with 11 bases matching TRBD1. This CDR3 has 18 amino acids. CDR1 and CDR2 (germline): SGHRS, YFSETQ. V shed 0 bases, J shed 3 bases, and the junction held 10 bases outside the gene matches. The CDR3 DNA reads as TGCGCCAGCAGCTTGGATGGACAGGGGGCGCTGGGATACTATGGCTACACCTTC. This sequence encodes CASSLDGQGALGYYGYTF.

The CDR3 DNA sequence: TGTGCCACCAGAGAGTCCCGGGCCCCCACCGGGGAGCTGTTTTTT. Translation: CATRESRAPTGELFF. The chain has TRBV24-1 and TRBJ2-2; D is uncertain. Germline CDR1 is KGHDR and CDR2 is SFDVKD. This CDR3 spans 15 amino acids. V lost 7 bases and J 4 bases, leaving 15 bases between the germline ends.